This entry lists 19 T cell receptor beta chains sequenced from one sample in a study of vaccination and CD4 T cells after COVID-19. Noted treatment: approximately nine-day PBMC culture with coronavirus spike peptide pools or control peptides (ViraFEST assay). These receptors have no identified antigens. The study sequenced cultured CD4+ T cell DNA using the Oncomine TCR Beta short-read assay. TCRdb analysed the PCR reads with MiXCR anew, one entry per CDR3 protein. The sample shows 7,500 to 8,500 distinct CDR3 sequences, approximately 50% of them seen only once. The sequencing input was CD4+ T cells from blood, cultured in vitro. These TCRs come from a human donor who had recovered from COVID-19.

V usage is TRBV11-3 and J usage is TRBJ1-1; D not certain. Germline assignment: CDR1 SGHNT and CDR2 YENEEA. The CDR3 has 14 residues. Between the trimmed V and J ends, which lost 5 bases and 0 bases, there was a span of 10 bases. CDR3 amino acids: CASSKTYLNTEAFF. CDR3 coding DNA: TGTGCCAGCAGCAAAACTTACCTGAACACTGAAGCTTTCTTT.

The chain combines TRBV28 with TRBJ1-2, with TRBD1 identical over 7 bases. Germline CDR1 is MDHEN and CDR2 is SYDVKM. The CDR3 is 15 amino acids. Trimming took 0 bases from V and 2 from J; bases not matched to a gene: 3. In DNA form, the CDR3 reads TGTGCCAGCAGTTTATGGGAGACAGGGAACTATGGCTACACCTTC. Protein: CASSLWETGNYGYTF.

The V and J genes are TRBV19 and TRBJ2-2; TRBD1 is a possible D gene (6 bases). The length of the CDR3 is 16 residues. V lost 4 bases, J lost 2 bases, and 14 bases lay in between. Germline V gene lookup returns CDR1 LNHDA and CDR2 SQIVND (reference sequence). The CDR3 region is CASSTSQGRNTGELFF. The CDR3 DNA reads TGTGCCAGTAGTACGTCGCAGGGGCGCAACACCGGGGAGCTGTTTTTT.

This clonotype has more than one count but fewer than ten. The V call is TRBV7-8, the J call TRBJ1-5, with D unresolved. The V end lost 1 base, the J end lost 5 bases, and 6 bases lay between the germline ends. This CDR3 is 13 amino acids long. From germline, CDR1 is SGHVS and CDR2 FQNEAQ. The CDR3 here is CASSLVRDQPQHF. In DNA, the CDR3 is TGTGCCAGCAGCTTAGTTAGGGATCAGCCCCAGCATTTT.

The table lists this clonotype with a few counts. This chain connects TRBV7-9 to TRBJ1-1, with D perhaps TRBD1 (6 bases). V gave up 5 bases and J gave up 0 bases, with 10 bases separating them. This CDR3 is 14 amino acids long. The germline gives CDR1 SEHNR, CDR2 FQNEAQ (reference sequence). CDR3 bases: TGTGCCAGCAGCCCGGGACACCTGAACACTGAAGCTTTCTTT. Protein sequence: CASSPGHLNTEAFF.

This clonotype came up once. This rearrangement joins TRBV6-5 to TRBJ1-2; maybe TRBD1 (5 bases). This CDR3 has 15 amino acids. Trimming shortened V by 2 bases and J by 4 bases, and 14 bases separated the two germline ends. Germline V gene sequence: CDR1 MNHEY, CDR2 SVGAGI. CDR3 sequence (DNA): TGTGCCAGCAGTTACGGTCCAGGGAGTTCCTATGGCTACACCTTC. This sequence encodes CASSYGPGSSYGYTF.

The rearrangement uses TRBV2 and TRBJ2-7; 8 positions match TRBD2. Germline V gene data show CDR1 as SNHLY and CDR2 as FYNNEI. This CDR3 has 13 amino acids. The trim removed 3 bases at V and 6 bases at J, leaving 4 bases unmatched. The CDR3 sequence is CASSEREVGEQYF. CDR3 coding DNA: TGTGCCAGCAGTGAGCGGGAGGTCGGCGAGCAGTACTTC.

By its share, this clonotype is medium-sized. The rearrangement uses TRBV20-1 and TRBJ1-1, with 11 bases aligning to TRBD1. V dropped 5 bases and J dropped 4; count of bases not matched to a gene: 0. The CDR3 totals 12 residues. In germline, CDR1 is DFQATT, CDR2 SNEGSKA (reference sequence). For the CDR3, the DNA is TGCAGTGCTGGACAGGGGGCCACTGAAGCTTTCTTT. Its protein product is CSAGQGATEAFF.

The gene calls are TRBV6-5 and TRBJ1-2; tentatively, D is TRBD1 (5 bases). V dropped 2 bases and J dropped 3 bases, with 10 bases sitting between them. CDR1 and CDR2 from the germline V gene are MNHEY and SVGAGI. The CDR3 is made up of 14 amino acids. The CDR3 here is CASSYVQAHYGYTF. The CDR3 bases are TGTGCCAGCAGTTACGTACAGGCTCACTATGGCTACACCTTC.

V and J are TRBV6-5 and TRBJ1-3, with D maybe TRBD1 (5 bases). This CDR3 is built from 14 residues. V lost 2 bases to trimming and J lost 4 bases, with 9 bases between them. Germline lookup yields CDR1 MNHEY and CDR2 SVGAGI. The CDR3 here is CASSYRQGGNTIYF. The CDR3 bases are TGTGCCAGCAGTTACCGGCAGGGAGGAAACACCATATATTTT.

The chain recombines TRBV5-4 with TRBJ2-7, with 8 bases lining up with TRBD1. The CDR3 contains 14 residues. Looked up from germline, CDR1 is SGHNT and CDR2 is YYREEE (reference sequence). The trim removed 4 bases at V and 4 bases at J, leaving 7 bases unmatched. The CDR3 is CASSRTGLDYEQYF. The CDR3 DNA sequence: TGTGCCAGCAGCAGGACAGGGTTGGATTACGAGCAGTACTTC. Full variable domain (missing parts from reference TRBV5-4 and TRBJ2-7): ETGVTQSPTHLIKTRGQQVTLRCSSQSGHNTVSWYQQALGQGPQFIFQYYREEENGRGNFPPRFSGLQFPNYSSELNVNALELDDSALYLCASSRTGLDYEQYFGPGTRLTVT.

This clonotype was found once. CDR3 sequence: CASTGLRGPKEQYF. In nucleotides, the CDR3 is TGTGCCAGCACCGGACTCCGGGGCCCAAAGGAGCAGTACTTC. This chain uses TRBV12-3 or TRBV12-4 with TRBJ2-7; D tentatively reads TRBD1 or TRBD2 (5 bases each). V was shortened by 7 bases and J by 7 bases, with 20 bases between the two germline ends. CDR3 length: 14 residues.

The chain links TRBV19 to TRBJ2-5; TRBD2 might be the D (5 bases). CDR1 and CDR2 from the germline V gene are LNHDA and SQIVND (reference sequence). With 1 base removed from V and 4 bases from J, the gap between germline ends came to 10 bases. The CDR3 extends over 14 amino acids. The CDR3 spells CASSIGAGTETQYF. CDR3 DNA: TGTGCCAGTAGTATAGGGGCGGGCACAGAGACCCAGTACTTC.

The rearrangement links TRBV7-3 to TRBJ2-5, with a weak D call TRBD1 (6 bases). V was shortened by 2 bases and J by 2 bases, with 9 bases between the two germline ends. CDR1 and CDR2 from the germline V gene are SGHTA and FQGTGA. The CDR3 runs to 14 residues. The CDR3 region is CASSLSGQQETQYF. CDR3 DNA: TGTGCCAGCAGCTTATCAGGACAGCAAGAGACCCAGTACTTC.

The chain links TRBV15 to TRBJ1-1; D is undetermined. Germline-derived CDR1 and CDR2 are LNHNV and YYDKDF (reference sequence). V was trimmed by 0 bases and J by 7 bases, leaving 12 bases between them. This CDR3 has 14 amino acids. As DNA, the CDR3 is TGTGCCACCAGCAGAGATCGTCGGGCCGATGAAGCTTTCTTT. Its protein product is CATSRDRRADEAFF.

The chain is built from TRBV6-2 or TRBV6-3 and TRBJ2-3, with 9 bases identical to TRBD1. The junction had 10 bases not matched to a gene; V was cut back by 0 bases and J by 3 bases. The CDR3 runs 18 residues. In germline, CDR1 is MNHEY, CDR2 SVGEGT. CDR3 sequence: CASSYSPGTGILTDTQYF. CDR3 DNA sequence: TGTGCCAGCAGTTACTCGCCCGGGACAGGGATTTTAACAGATACGCAGTATTTT.

The chain carries TRBV27 and TRBJ2-1, with D possibly TRBD2 on 5 matching bases. In germline, CDR1 is MNHEY, CDR2 SMNVEV (reference sequence). V lost 4 bases and J 0 bases, leaving 13 bases between the germline ends. The CDR3 runs 16 residues. CDR3 region: CASSSGIRSSYNEQFF. The CDR3 coding sequence is TGTGCCAGCAGTTCCGGGATCCGTAGCTCCTACAATGAGCAGTTCTTC.

This clonotype was recorded a few times. The rearrangement joins TRBV20-1 to TRBJ2-3, with a tentative D call TRBD1 (6 bases). The V end was cut by 6 bases, the J end by 4 bases, with 20 bases between. CDR3 length equals 15 residues. Germline V gene lookup returns CDR1 DFQATT and CDR2 SNEGSKA (reference sequence). The CDR3 reads CSAPTGSPGADTQYF. Here the CDR3 DNA reads TGCAGTGCCCCCACCGGGTCCCCAGGGGCAGATACGCAGTATTTT.

The chain carries TRBV18 and TRBJ2-7; unclear D gene. V was clipped by 6 bases and J by 6 bases, with 12 bases between them. CDR3 length equals 12 residues. Germline CDR1 and CDR2: KGHSH and LQKENI. This CDR3 reads CASSSTAGEQYF. In DNA, the CDR3 is TGTGCCAGCTCCTCCACAGCAGGCGAGCAGTACTTC.